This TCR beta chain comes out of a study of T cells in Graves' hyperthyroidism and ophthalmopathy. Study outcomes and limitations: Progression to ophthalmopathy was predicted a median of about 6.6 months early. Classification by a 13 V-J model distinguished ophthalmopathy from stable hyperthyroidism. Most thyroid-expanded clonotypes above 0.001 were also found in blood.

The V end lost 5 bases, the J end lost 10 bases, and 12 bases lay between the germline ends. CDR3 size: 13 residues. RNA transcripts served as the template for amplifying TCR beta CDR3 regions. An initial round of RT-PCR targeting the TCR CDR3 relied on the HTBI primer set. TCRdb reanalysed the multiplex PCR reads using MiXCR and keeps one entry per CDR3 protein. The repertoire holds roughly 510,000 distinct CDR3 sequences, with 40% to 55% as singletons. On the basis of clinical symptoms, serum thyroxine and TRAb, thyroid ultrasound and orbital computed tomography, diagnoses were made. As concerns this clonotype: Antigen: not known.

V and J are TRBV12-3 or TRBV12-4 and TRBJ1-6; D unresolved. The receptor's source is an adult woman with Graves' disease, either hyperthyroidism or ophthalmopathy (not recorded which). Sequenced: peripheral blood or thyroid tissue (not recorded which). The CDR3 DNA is TGTGCCAGCAGTGAGGTCACCGACTCACCCCTCCACTTT. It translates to CASSEVTDSPLHF.